This T cell receptor (beta chain) was recorded in a study of CD8 T cells in Susac syndrome (dated by TCRdb to about 2019). About the full investigation: Among the Susac syndrome patients who were sequenced, clinically active disease was present in about six and clinical remission was observed in eight or nine. Whether CD8+ T cell activation and differentiation in Susac syndrome was antigen driven was tested using repertoire sequencing. At blood withdrawal, Susac syndrome patients were therapy-naive, treated with corticosteroids (with IVIg additionally given to some), or treated with IVIg alone. CD8+ T cell repertoire clonality was compared between approximately 12 healthy donors, approximately 14 Susac syndrome patients and 15 or so multiple sclerosis patients.

V lost 0 bases and J lost 14 bases, and the count of bases not matched to a germline gene is 4. Looking up the germline V gene yields CDR1 LGHNA and CDR2 YNFKEQ. The CDR3 covers 14 residues, taking in both the cysteine and the phenylalanine. Of the read, only the CDR3 DNA is kept; its 42 bases are in frame from base 1. With respect to this clonotype: What this receptor recognizes is not known. The record has no base qualities; no much larger clone is one base away.

Peripheral blood CD8+ and CD4+ T cells from healthy donors, Susac syndrome patients and multiple sclerosis patients were profiled using high-throughput TCR beta sequencing. The Susac syndrome patients fulfilled recently defined diagnostic criteria for definite or probable disease. Bulk CD8+ and CD4+ T cells were purified by magnetic negative isolation, while CD8+ TEMRA cells were enriched using FACS. Blood was collected in EDTA tubes and processed within 24 hours, with PBMCs isolated through density gradient centrifugation. PBMCs intended for TCR sequencing were frozen in liquid nitrogen and were later thawed in a 37 degrees C water bath. Purity of sorted or isolated CD4+, CD8+ and CD8+ TEMRA cells was at least 90%. RNA was extracted using the RNeasy kit, and roughly 0.45 to 1 microgram was reverse transcribed with random hexamers. The immunoSEQ multiplex PCR assay, covering 54 Vbeta and 13 Jbeta segments, was used to amplify TCR beta CDR3 regions. Bias from PCR amplification was corrected by using a synthetic template baseline for primer optimization and for computational correction. Regarding the original processing steps: Reads were annotated to V, D and J genes per IMGT and analyzed with immunoSEQ Analyzer, keeping only productive sequences. To calculate clonality, Shannon entropy was normalized by log2 of the number of productive unique sequences and then subtracted from one. For each patient and control, public and private clones were evaluated among the 100 most prevalent clones. Clones were defined as Susac-specific if absent from the healthy and MS cohorts, from around 1,100 published viral clones and from other ImmuneACCESS disease sequences. Using fastp at Q25 and MiXCR, TCRdb reprocessed the public reads and kept productive beta chains. Each entry is one CDR3 protein sequence, shown with its most common DNA and genes. The V and J calls were not made by the authors but by TCRdb's processing. The sample yields roughly 130,000 distinct CDR3 sequences; roughly 94% were counted once. 0.25% to 0.3% of the sample is taken by the ten largest.

On the study overall, not on this receptor specifically: The number of individuals in the TCR sequencing and HLA analysis was acknowledged as relatively small. Clonal expansion was seen in Susac syndrome CD8+ repertoires, peaking in CD8+ TEMRA cells and being greater in clinically active patients than in remitting ones. In the total CD8+ and CD8+ TEMRA repertoires, over 15 and five Susac-specific public clones, respectively, were identified.

The clonotype comes from a human donor with Susac syndrome. The chain was built from TRBV4-2 and TRBJ2-1; a stretch of 13 junction bases matches TRBD2. Sequenced: CD8+ T cells from PBMCs. The DNA reads TGTGCCAGCAGCCAAGATTTCACTAGCGGGGGGGAGTTCTTC. Protein translation: CASSQDFTSGGEFF.